This record looks at one T cell receptor (beta chain) sequence and its context. This clonotype is medium-sized (0.01 to 0.1%). Its antigen is currently not known. One base away there is no much larger clone; base qualities are not given. TCRdb lists the instrument as Illumina MiSeq. The public sequencing data were trimmed at Q25 with fastp and processed into clonotypes with MiXCR by TCRdb, which kept only in-frame beta chains. For every CDR3 protein sequence, its rows merge into one entry that carries the most common genes and DNA. The sample profile shows fewer than 4,500 distinct CDR3 sequences; around 9.6% of them were found once. 6% to 6.5% of the sample goes to the ten largest clones. This entry comes from a study. Measured from the cysteine to the phenylalanine, the CDR3 is 14 residues long. The DNA shown is the 42-base CDR3, in frame from base 1. The germline V gene encodes CDR1 SGHTA and CDR2 FQGNSA. Deletion took 5 bases off V and 5 bases off J, with a span of 13 bases between the germline ends.

In this chain, TRBV7-2 is recombined with TRBJ2-1; the D segment could be TRBD1, given 5 matching bases. This receptor was obtained from a human donor with rheumatoid arthritis. Sequenced input: CD4+ T cells from synovial fluid. CDR3 sequence: CASSLGHGHNEQFF. The DNA sequence follows: TGTGCCAGCAGCCTAGGACACGGTCACAATGAGCAGTTCTTC. Reference TRBV7-2 and TRBJ2-1 proteins supply the regions before and after the CDR3; the full variable domain is: GAGVSQSPSNKVTEKGKDVELRCDPISGHTALYWYRQSLGQGLEFLIYFQGNSAPDKSGLPSDRFSAERTGGSVSTLTIQRTQQEDSAVYLCASSLGHGHNEQFFGPGTRLTVL.